This TCR beta chain was obtained from a study of blood T cell repertoires in COVID-19. The germline CDR1 and CDR2 sequences are SGHRS and YFSETQ. V lost 0 bases and J lost 0, with 10 bases in between. The CDR3 length is 17 residues. The protocol was immunoSEQ multiplex PCR, while the TCRdb copy is restricted to in-frame clones and leaves out a portion. The sample has approximately 470,000 clones, around 90% seen once; the top ten hold 0.7%. The TCR comes from a woman under 30 who had recovered from COVID-19. The sequencing sample was made of PBMCs or T cells enriched from blood (not recorded which). This chain joins TRBV5-1 and TRBJ2-6; D not certain. CDR3 loop: CASSLDGANSGANVLTF. CDR3 DNA: TGCGCCAGCAGCTTGGACGGTGCTAACTCTGGGGCCAACGTCCTGACTTTC.